This T cell receptor beta chain appears in the sequencing data of a study of CD8+ T cells in alopecia areata. In the study overall: Once tofacitinib had been taken for 6 to 18 months, 6 months off drug followed.

Study results and caveats: Among the 100 top clones, expanded CD8+ clones, like scalp clonality, were significantly decreased by tofacitinib. Elevated clonality characterized lesional scalp relative to normal scalp, particularly in alopecia totalis/universalis.

Treatment in this sample: oral pan-JAK inhibitor, 5-10 mg twice daily. Alopecia areata patients provided lesional scalp punch biopsies and peripheral blood. There are many counts of this clone. Its antigen is unidentified. The authors extracted RNA and reverse transcribed it into cDNA as the sequencing template. Method: immunoSEQ multiplex PCR; TCRdb's copy keeps in-frame clones and lacks some. The profile shows some 95,000 clones, around 47% of them singletons. The sample consisted of CD8+ T cells sorted from blood, taken at week 24, from a patient treated with tofacitinib. The TCR comes from a human donor with alopecia areata.

CDR3 sequence: CASRPPRAEAFF. CDR3 bases: TGTGCCAGCAGGCCCCCTCGGGCTGAAGCTTTCTTT. The chain combines TRBV2 with TRBJ1-1; D is uncertain. V was trimmed by 6 bases and J by 6 bases, leaving 11 bases between them. Germline values: CDR1 SNHLY, CDR2 FYNNEI. This CDR3 contains 12 residues.